This T cell receptor (beta chain) was profiled in a study of CD8+ T cells in alopecia areata. The overall study: Severity in treated patients was scored by percentage of scalp area affected.

Sequencing templates came from extracted RNA that was reverse transcribed into cDNA. Only in-frame clones appear in the TCRdb table, and some are missing; sequencing was by immunoSEQ multiplex PCR. The profile shows some 88,000 clones, roughly 40% of them singletons. Findings and caveats of the study: Scalp lesions, especially in alopecia totalis/universalis, had higher clonality than normal scalp. Possibly because of HLA-related factors, TCR sharing was less clear across patients than in mice.

The V segment lost 5 bases and the J segment 8 bases; nucleotides outside the gene matches: 16. Per germline, CDR1 SGHTA and CDR2 FQGNSA. The CDR3 covers 17 residues. Comments on this clone: The antigen remains unidentified.

Noted treatment: oral pan-JAK inhibitor, 5-10 mg twice daily. Sequenced material: CD8+ T cells sorted from blood, taken at week 24, from a patient treated with tofacitinib. The source of this sequence is a human donor with alopecia areata. J is TRBJ1-4 and V is TRBV7-2; 8 nucleotides match TRBD1. The CDR3 sequence is CASSRGQGDWRNEKLFF. The CDR3 region has the DNA TGTGCCAGCAGCCGTGGACAGGGCGATTGGCGTAACGAAAAACTGTTTTTT. The full variable domain, in which reference TRBV7-2 and TRBJ1-4 provide the parts outside the CDR3, is GAGVSQSPSNKVTEKGKDVELRCDPISGHTALYWYRQSLGQGLEFLIYFQGNSAPDKSGLPSDRFSAERTGGSVSTLTIQRTQQEDSAVYLCASSRGQGDWRNEKLFFGSGTQLSVL.